This T cell receptor beta chain was captured in a study of cytomegalovirus exposure and HLA in healthy donors. Study conclusions and caveats: Certain indistinguishable V segments, among them TRBV6-2 and TRBV6-3, were excluded.

A multiplex PCR was run with 60 Vbeta primers and 13 Jbeta primers. Profiled with immunoSEQ multiplex PCR; TCRdb holds only in-frame clones, not every one. Of 130,000 or so clones in the sample, approximately 78% were seen once. Points on this clone: Antigen: not known.

From germline, CDR1 is MNHNS and CDR2 SASEGT. V lost 2 bases and J 4 bases, leaving 8 bases between the germline ends. This CDR3 contains 13 residues. V and J are TRBV6-1 and TRBJ1-2, with no clear D. Material for sequencing was PBMCs. This sequence originates from a man aged 35-49 years in good health and CMV-seronegative. CDR3 coding DNA: TGTGCCAGCAGTGAAACAACAGCCTATGGCTACACCTTC. Translating it yields CASSETTAYGYTF.